These T cell receptor beta chains were read from a single sample in a study of siplizumab effects on memory and regulatory T cells. The repertoire was sequenced with immunoSEQ multiplex PCR; TCRdb's copy has only in-frame clones and lacks some. Of about 56,000 clones listed, around 97% are singletons. Sequenced sample: naive CD8+ T cells sorted from blood. The receptors derive from a human donor in good health. The conserved cysteine and the conserved F or W are not part of the CDR3 here.

j_call: TRBJ2-1; v_call: TRBV7-9; cdr3_aa: ASSFSADEQF
j_call: TRBJ1-1; v_call: TRBV27; cdr3_aa: ASSSTGMNTEAF
j_call: TRBJ2-1; v_call: TRBV19; cdr3_aa: ASRDLEDNEQF
j_call: TRBJ2-3; v_call: TRBV28; cdr3_aa: ASSLEIGSTDTQY
j_call: TRBJ2-7; v_call: TRBV4-3; cdr3_aa: ASSQTGQGVYEQY
j_call: TRBJ2-1; v_call: TRBV15; cdr3_aa: ATSGDSPRDNEQF
j_call: TRBJ2-3; v_call: TRBV29-1; cdr3_aa: SVEEGSTQY
j_call: TRBJ2-1; v_call: TRBV10-2; cdr3_aa: ASSPAGPYNEQF
j_call: TRBJ2-3; v_call: TRBV2; cdr3_aa: ASSPLGARGTDTQY
j_call: TRBJ1-5; v_call: TRBV15; cdr3_aa: ATSRDLDRGQPQH
j_call: TRBJ2-7; v_call: TRBV5-8; cdr3_aa: ASSDTSGWVHEQY
j_call: TRBJ2-1; v_call: TRBV7-2; cdr3_aa: ASSWGDILSYNEQF
j_call: TRBJ2-5; v_call: TRBV14; cdr3_aa: ASSQGVGGETQY
j_call: TRBJ1-1; v_call: TRBV28; cdr3_aa: ASSFATAGAEAF
j_call: TRBJ2-7; v_call: TRBV7-2; cdr3_aa: ASSPLAGAYEQY
j_call: TRBJ1-2; v_call: TRBV29-1; cdr3_aa: SVGDGRQANYGYT
j_call: TRBJ2-7; v_call: TRBV4-3; cdr3_aa: ASSQETGSVDEQY
j_call: TRBJ2-1; v_call: TRBV5-1; cdr3_aa: ASSLDGTSYYNEQF
j_call: TRBJ1-1; v_call: TRBV9; cdr3_aa: ASSGPTGTANTEAF
j_call: TRBJ2-1; v_call: TRBV7-9; cdr3_aa: ASSPTSGSYNEQF
j_call: TRBJ2-3; v_call: TRBV5-1; cdr3_aa: ASSVVPPGGPFTDTQY
j_call: TRBJ2-2; v_call: TRBV6-6; cdr3_aa: ASSPGRRGSGELF
j_call: TRBJ1-1; v_call: TRBV6-6; cdr3_aa: ASKGGGGTEAF
j_call: TRBJ1-5; v_call: TRBV28; cdr3_aa: ASSFPRGNQPQH
j_call: TRBJ1-2; v_call: TRBV9; cdr3_aa: ASSVQGSNYGYT
j_call: TRBJ2-7; v_call: TRBV19; cdr3_aa: ASSIMGGYYEQY
j_call: TRBJ2-1; v_call: TRBV4-1; cdr3_aa: ASSQADSSGSSYNEQF
j_call: TRBJ2-2; v_call: TRBV7-6; cdr3_aa: ASSYTGTAGANTGELF
j_call: TRBJ1-2; v_call: TRBV4-1; cdr3_aa: ASSQAGLSNYGYT
j_call: TRBJ2-1; v_call: TRBV2; cdr3_aa: ASSEASGGRLGNEQF
j_call: TRBJ2-7; v_call: TRBV11-2; cdr3_aa: ASSSLGEQY
j_call: TRBJ1-1; v_call: TRBV7-8; cdr3_aa: ASSLPYTEAF
j_call: TRBJ1-1; v_call: TRBV2; cdr3_aa: ATQGLGTEAF
j_call: TRBJ2-7; v_call: TRBV11-3; cdr3_aa: ASSLEAGVSYEQY
j_call: TRBJ2-1; v_call: TRBV29-1; cdr3_aa: SPGLAGKNEQF
j_call: TRBJ1-1; v_call: TRBV6-6; cdr3_aa: ASRGVGLDTEAF
j_call: TRBJ2-7; v_call: TRBV9; cdr3_aa: ASSGLAEQY
j_call: TRBJ2-7; v_call: TRBV2; cdr3_aa: ASSEALGVHPGQY
j_call: TRBJ1-5; v_call: TRBV5-6; cdr3_aa: ATMGGNQPQH
j_call: TRBJ2-5; v_call: TRBV11-3; cdr3_aa: ASSSGGGQETQY
j_call: TRBJ2-1; v_call: TRBV27; cdr3_aa: ASSLGTSGYNEQF
j_call: TRBJ2-7; v_call: TRBV19; cdr3_aa: ASSIPGGYEQY
j_call: TRBJ1-1; v_call: TRBV5-4; cdr3_aa: ASSNGPPQTEAF